The T cell receptor beta chain under discussion was sequenced for a study of shared clonotypes between healthy human individuals. At the level of the study: Donor composition was a couple of women and a few men, aged 18 to 49.

Germline CDR1 is SGHVS and CDR2 is FQNEAQ. The CDR3 has 14 amino acids. Trimming took off 5 bases at V and 3 bases at J, with 11 bases between the two ends. All participating donors were Caucasian adults from Nashville, Tennessee. It was roughly 88 million PBMCs that unsorted samples used for genomic DNA. When replicate PCRs were run on unsorted PBMC, they used 250 to 300 ng DNA, some 33,000 T cell genomes. Repertoires were generated with immunoSEQ multiplex PCR, while TCRdb's copy carries only in-frame clones and drops some. The table lists hundreds of thousands of clones, roughly 80% of them singletons.

The chain recombines TRBV7-8 with TRBJ2-1, with D perhaps matching TRBD1 (7 bases). This receptor was identified in a woman aged 40 to 50 in good health. Some clones in this sample may be carry-over from other donors' samples. The sample taken for sequencing was PBMCs. The CDR3 region is CASSPGGGYNEQFF. The CDR3 region has the DNA TGTGCCAGCAGCCCAGGGGGAGGCTACAATGAGCAGTTCTTC.